This T cell receptor (beta chain) was identified during a study of blood T cell repertoires in COVID-19. For the study at large: Samples taken during acute and convalescent COVID-19 were collected in the United States, Italy and Spain.

Per the original methods: Nucleated cell number was recorded as an estimate derived from reference gene primer amplification. Assay: immunoSEQ multiplex PCR; the TCRdb copy retains only in-frame clones and omits some. That table is the source of V, J and clone size, and D and trimming were worked out from the DNA. Seen here are hundreds of thousands of clones, 70% to 90% observed once, and the top ten hold about 2.1%. Trimming pared 4 bases from V and 0 bases from J, leaving 8 bases between. Germline V CDR1 and CDR2: SEHNR, FQNEAQ (reference sequence). The CDR3 consists of 14 residues. This receptor was identified in a woman between 18 and 29 years old with acute COVID-19. J is TRBJ2-3 and V is TRBV7-9, with D unclear. Sequencing was done on a sample of PBMCs or T cells enriched from blood (not recorded which). CDR3 nucleotides: TGTGCCAGCAGCTCCCTTATTAGCACAGATACGCAGTATTTT. It specifies CASSSLISTDTQYF.